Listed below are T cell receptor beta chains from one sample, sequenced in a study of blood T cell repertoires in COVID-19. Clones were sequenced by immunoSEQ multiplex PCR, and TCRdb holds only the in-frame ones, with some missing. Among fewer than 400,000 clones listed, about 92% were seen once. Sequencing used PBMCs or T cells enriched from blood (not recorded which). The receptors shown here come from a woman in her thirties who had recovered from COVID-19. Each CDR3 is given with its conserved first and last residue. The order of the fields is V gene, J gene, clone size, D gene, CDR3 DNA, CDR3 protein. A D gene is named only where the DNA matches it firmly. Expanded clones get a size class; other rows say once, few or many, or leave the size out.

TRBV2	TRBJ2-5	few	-	TGTGCCAGCAGTGAAGCGGGGGGGCATCGAGAGACCCAGTACTTC	CASSEAGGHRETQYF
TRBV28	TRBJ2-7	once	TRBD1	TGTGCCAGCAGTCCGGGACAGAGCTACGAGCAGTACTTC	CASSPGQSYEQYF
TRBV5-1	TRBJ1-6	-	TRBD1	TGCGCCAGCAGCTTGGAGACGACAGGGGGCAATTCACCCCTCCACTTT	CASSLETTGGNSPLHF
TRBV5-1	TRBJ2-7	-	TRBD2	TGCGCCAGCAGCTTGGGCGGGAGCTCCTACGAGCAGTACTTC	CASSLGGSSYEQYF
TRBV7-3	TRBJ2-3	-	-	TGTGCCAGCAGCCCAGGGGGGCTATTCACAGATACGCAGTATTTT	CASSPGGLFTDTQYF
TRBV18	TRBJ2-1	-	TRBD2	TGTGCCAGCTCACCAGATCGGGAGGGTGTCTACAATGAGCAGTTCTTC	CASSPDREGVYNEQFF
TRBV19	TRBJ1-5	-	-	TGTGCCAGTAAATTCCGGTTTGGGGAGGATCAGCCCCAGCATTTT	CASKFRFGEDQPQHF
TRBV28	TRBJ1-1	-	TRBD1	TGTGCCAGCAGTTCCCACCGGGGACAGGGAGATACTGAAGCTTTCTTT	CASSSHRGQGDTEAFF
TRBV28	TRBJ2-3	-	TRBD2	TGTGCCAGCCGTCTAGCGGGAGGAGATACGCAGTATTTT	CASRLAGGDTQYF
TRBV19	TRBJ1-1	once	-	TGTGCCAGTAGGGCAGGGGCTAACACTGAAGCTTTCTTT	CASRAGANTEAFF
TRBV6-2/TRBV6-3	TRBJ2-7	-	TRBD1	TGTGCCAGCAGTTACCCCCAAGGGACAGGGTTGGCCCACGAGCAGTACTTC	CASSYPQGTGLAHEQYF
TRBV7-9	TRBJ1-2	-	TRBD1	TGTGCCAGCAGCTTGTCCGGGACAGGGGCCTATGGCTACACCTTC	CASSLSGTGAYGYTF
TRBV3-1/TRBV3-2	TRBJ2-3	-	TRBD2	TGTGCCAGCAGCCAAGCCTTTCGTAGCGGGGGCCTCCGGGATACGCAGTATTTT	CASSQAFRSGGLRDTQYF
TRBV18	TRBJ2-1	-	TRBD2	TGTGCCAGCTCACCACGGCTAGCGGGAGGGAGCTCCTACAATGAGCAGTTCTTC	CASSPRLAGGSSYNEQFF
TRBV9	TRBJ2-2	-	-	TGTGCCAGCACCTCATTAGCTAAAGCGAACACCGGGGAGCTGTTTTTT	CASTSLAKANTGELFF
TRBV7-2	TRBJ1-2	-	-	TGTGCCAGCAGCTTAGTAGACCACAGGGATGGCTACACCTTC	CASSLVDHRDGYTF
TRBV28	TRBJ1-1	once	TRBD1	TGTGCCAGCAGTCCTATGAACAGGGGCAACACTGAAGCTTTCTTT	CASSPMNRGNTEAFF
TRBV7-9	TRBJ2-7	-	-	TGTGCCAGCAGTTTGGTAGTCACGGGAGAGCAGTACTTC	CASSLVVTGEQYF
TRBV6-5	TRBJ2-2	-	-	TGTGCCAGCAGGACAGGGCGGGAAACCGGGGAGCTGTTTTTT	CASRTGRETGELFF
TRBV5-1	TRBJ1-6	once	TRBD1	TGCGCCAGCAGCTTGTCCGGACAGGGCTATAATTCACCCCTCCACTTT	CASSLSGQGYNSPLHF
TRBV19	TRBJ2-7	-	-	TGTGCCAGTAGTTATAACAGTTTGGCGTACGAGCAGTACTTC	CASSYNSLAYEQYF
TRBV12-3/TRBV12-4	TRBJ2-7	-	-	TGTGCCAGCAGTTTAGGGCCCCCCTACGAGCAGTACTTC	CASSLGPPYEQYF
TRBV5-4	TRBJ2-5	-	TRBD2	TGTGCCAGCAGCTTGGGTGCAGCGGGGCACCAAGAGACCCAGTACTTC	CASSLGAAGHQETQYF
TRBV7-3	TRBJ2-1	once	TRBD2	TGTGCCAGCAGCCAGGGAGCGGGAGTTGGAGAGCAGTTCTTC	CASSQGAGVGEQFF
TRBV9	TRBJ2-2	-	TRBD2	TGTGCCAGCAGCAGAGACCTCGGACTAGCGGGAGACGGGGAGCTGTTTTTT	CASSRDLGLAGDGELFF
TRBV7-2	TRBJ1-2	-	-	TGTGCCAGCAGCAAGGGGAGACAGGTCTATGGCTACACCTTC	CASSKGRQVYGYTF
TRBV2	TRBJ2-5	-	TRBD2	TGTGCCAGCAGTGCCAATTTCGCGGGAGTGGAGACCCAGTACTTC	CASSANFAGVETQYF
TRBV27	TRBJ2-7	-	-	TGTGCCAGCAGTTCGACAGAGACCTACGAGCAGTACTTC	CASSSTETYEQYF